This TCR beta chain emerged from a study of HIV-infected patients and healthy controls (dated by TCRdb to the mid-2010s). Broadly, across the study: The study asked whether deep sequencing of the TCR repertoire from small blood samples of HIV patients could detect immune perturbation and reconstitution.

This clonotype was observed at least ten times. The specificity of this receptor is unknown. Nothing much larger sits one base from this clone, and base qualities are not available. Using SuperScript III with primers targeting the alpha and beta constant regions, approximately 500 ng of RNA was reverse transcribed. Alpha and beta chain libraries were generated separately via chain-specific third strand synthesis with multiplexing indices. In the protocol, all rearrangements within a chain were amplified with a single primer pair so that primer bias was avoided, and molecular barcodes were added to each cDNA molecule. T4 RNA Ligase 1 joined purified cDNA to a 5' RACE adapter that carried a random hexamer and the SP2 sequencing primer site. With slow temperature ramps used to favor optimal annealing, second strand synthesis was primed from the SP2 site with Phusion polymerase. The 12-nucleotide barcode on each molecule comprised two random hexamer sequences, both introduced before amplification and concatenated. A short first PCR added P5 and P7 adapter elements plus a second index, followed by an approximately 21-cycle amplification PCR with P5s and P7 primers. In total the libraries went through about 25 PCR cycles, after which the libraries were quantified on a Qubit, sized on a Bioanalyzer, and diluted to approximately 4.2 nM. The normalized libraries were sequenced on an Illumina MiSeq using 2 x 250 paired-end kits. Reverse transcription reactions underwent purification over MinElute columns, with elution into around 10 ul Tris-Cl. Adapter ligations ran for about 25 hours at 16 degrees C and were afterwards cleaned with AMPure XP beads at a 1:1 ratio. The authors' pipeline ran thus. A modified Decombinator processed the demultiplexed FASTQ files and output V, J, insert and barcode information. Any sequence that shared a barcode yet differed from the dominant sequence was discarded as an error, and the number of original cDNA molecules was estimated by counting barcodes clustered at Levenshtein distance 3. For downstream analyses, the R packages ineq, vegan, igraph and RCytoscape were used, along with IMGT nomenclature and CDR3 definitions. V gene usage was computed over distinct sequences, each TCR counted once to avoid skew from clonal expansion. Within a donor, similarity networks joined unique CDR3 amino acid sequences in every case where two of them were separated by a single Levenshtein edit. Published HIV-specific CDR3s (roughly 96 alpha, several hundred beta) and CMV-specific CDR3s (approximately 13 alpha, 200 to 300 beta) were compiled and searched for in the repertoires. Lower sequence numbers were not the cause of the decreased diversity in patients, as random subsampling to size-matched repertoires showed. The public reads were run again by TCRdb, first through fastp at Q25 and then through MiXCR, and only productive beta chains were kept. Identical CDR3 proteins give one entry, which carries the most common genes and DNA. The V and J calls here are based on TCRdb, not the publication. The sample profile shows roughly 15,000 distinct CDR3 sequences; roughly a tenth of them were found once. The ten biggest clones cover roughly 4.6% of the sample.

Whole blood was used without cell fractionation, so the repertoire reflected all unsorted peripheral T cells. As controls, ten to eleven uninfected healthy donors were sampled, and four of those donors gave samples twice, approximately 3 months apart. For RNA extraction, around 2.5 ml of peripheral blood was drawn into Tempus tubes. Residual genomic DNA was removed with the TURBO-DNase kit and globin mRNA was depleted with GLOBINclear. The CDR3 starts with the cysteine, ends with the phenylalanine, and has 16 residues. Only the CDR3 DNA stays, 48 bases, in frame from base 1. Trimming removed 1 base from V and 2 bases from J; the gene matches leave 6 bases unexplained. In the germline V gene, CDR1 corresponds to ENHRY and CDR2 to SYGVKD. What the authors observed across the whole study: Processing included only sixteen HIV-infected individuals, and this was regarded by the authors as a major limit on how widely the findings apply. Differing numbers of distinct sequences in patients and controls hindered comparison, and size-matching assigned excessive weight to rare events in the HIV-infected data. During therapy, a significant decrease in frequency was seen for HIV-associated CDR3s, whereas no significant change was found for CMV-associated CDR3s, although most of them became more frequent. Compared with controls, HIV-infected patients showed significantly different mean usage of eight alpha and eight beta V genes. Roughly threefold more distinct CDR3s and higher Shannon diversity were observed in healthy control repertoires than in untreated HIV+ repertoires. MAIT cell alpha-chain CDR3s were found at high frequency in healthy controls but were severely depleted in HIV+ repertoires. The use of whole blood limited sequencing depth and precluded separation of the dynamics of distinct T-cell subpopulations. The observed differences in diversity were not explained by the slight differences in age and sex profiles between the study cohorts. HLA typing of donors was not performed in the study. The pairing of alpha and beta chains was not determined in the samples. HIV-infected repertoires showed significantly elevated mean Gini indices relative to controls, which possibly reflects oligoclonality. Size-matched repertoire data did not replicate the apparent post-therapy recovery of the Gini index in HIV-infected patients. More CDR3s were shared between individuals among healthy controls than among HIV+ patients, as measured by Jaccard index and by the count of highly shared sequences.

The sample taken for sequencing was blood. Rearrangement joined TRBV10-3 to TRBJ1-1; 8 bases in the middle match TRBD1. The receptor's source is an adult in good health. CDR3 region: CAISEFTGQANTEAFF. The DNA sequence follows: TGTGCCATCAGTGAGTTTACGGGACAGGCCAACACTGAAGCTTTCTTT.